These T cell receptor beta chains were read from a single sample in a study of graft-versus-host responses after intestinal transplantation. Clones were read by immunoSEQ multiplex PCR, and TCRdb kept only the in-frame ones, dropping some. The sample gives about 39,000 clones, more than 85% of which show up once; less than 25% is in the top ten. For these receptors, no antigen is known. This material consisted of unstimulated CD8+ T cells sorted from spleen or lymph node cells, taken before transplant. The receptors here all came from a human donor who was the organ donor for an intestinal transplant. Each CDR3 is given with its conserved first and last residue. Each record gives: clone size, V gene, J gene, D gene, CDR3 protein, CDR3 DNA. A D gene is named only where the DNA matches it firmly. Size is omitted from some rows. Given values are once, few, many or a class for expanded clones.

NA,TRBV7-9,TRBJ2-1,TRBD1,CASSFPGQTYHNEQFF,TGTGCCAGCAGCTTCCCGGGACAGACTTACCACAATGAGCAGTTCTTC
NA,TRBV6-1,TRBJ2-7,NA,CALRRGLFYEQYF,TGTGCTCTACGGAGGGGGCTTTTCTACGAGCAGTACTTC
NA,TRBV7-9,TRBJ2-1,NA,CASSPPTGYNEQFF,TGTGCCAGCAGCCCCCCCACGGGGTACAATGAGCAGTTCTTC
NA,TRBV7-6,TRBJ2-7,NA,CASSPQHGTQSSYEQYF,TGTGCCAGCAGTCCACAGCATGGGACCCAAAGCTCCTACGAGCAGTACTTC
NA,TRBV6-5,TRBJ1-1,NA,CASWLGMNTEAFF,TGTGCCAGCTGGCTCGGTATGAACACTGAAGCTTTCTTT
NA,TRBV15,TRBJ1-3,TRBD1,CATSRGIQGDRNTIYF,TGTGCCACCAGCAGGGGTATACAGGGGGATCGGAACACCATATATTTT
NA,TRBV5-5,TRBJ1-2,NA,CASLGNVSRKIYGYTF,TGTGCCAGCCTCGGTAATGTCTCGCGAAAGATCTATGGCTACACCTTC
NA,TRBV4-3,TRBJ2-5,TRBD2,CASSQDLGGSRWETQYF,TGCGCCAGCAGCCAAGATTTGGGGGGGAGTAGGTGGGAGACCCAGTACTTC
NA,TRBV28,TRBJ1-1,NA,CASSLSTEAFF,TGTGCCAGCAGTCTCTCCACTGAAGCTTTCTTT
NA,TRBV9,TRBJ2-1,TRBD1,CASSVEWTGPYNEQFF,TGTGCCAGCAGCGTAGAATGGACAGGGCCCTACAATGAGCAGTTCTTC
NA,TRBV10-1,TRBJ2-5,NA,CAILGYRDIETQYF,TGCGCCATCCTAGGTTACAGGGACATAGAGACCCAGTACTTC
NA,TRBV27,TRBJ2-1,TRBD2,CASSLLGTSGNNEQFF,TGTGCCAGCAGTTTATTGGGGACTAGCGGGAACAATGAGCAGTTCTTC
NA,TRBV7-2,TRBJ2-3,NA,CASSSGLRSTDTQYF,TGTGCCAGCAGCTCCGGTCTGAGGAGCACAGATACGCAGTATTTT
NA,TRBV29-1,TRBJ1-1,NA,CSGVRTGVGVVDTEAFF,TGCAGCGGTGTAAGGACGGGGGTGGGGGTAGTTGACACTGAAGCTTTCTTT
NA,TRBV5-5,TRBJ1-5,NA,CASSPRAPNQPQHF,TGTGCCAGCAGCCCAAGGGCCCCCAATCAGCCCCAGCATTTT
NA,TRBV5-6,TRBJ2-2,NA,CASRRNTGELFF,TGTGCCAGCAGAAGGAACACCGGGGAGCTGTTTTTT
NA,TRBV5-4,TRBJ2-7,NA,CASSLNSREQYF,TGTGCCAGCAGCTTGAACTCCCGAGAGCAGTACTTC
NA,TRBV5-1,TRBJ2-3,TRBD2,CASSLLRREGGDTQYF,TGCGCCAGCAGCCTCCTAAGGCGGGAGGGTGGAGATACGCAGTATTTT
once,TRBV7-6,TRBJ2-3,NA,CASSLGAFYTDTQYF,TGTGCCAGCAGCTTAGGGGCATTTTATACAGATACGCAGTATTTT
once,TRBV7-9,TRBJ2-3,NA,CASSGQGWGADTQYF,TGTGCCAGCAGCGGCCAAGGGTGGGGGGCAGATACGCAGTATTTT
few,TRBV6-6,TRBJ1-3,TRBD1,CASSNDRELVTIYF,TGTGCCAGCAGTAACGACAGGGAGTTAGTCACCATATATTTT
NA,TRBV30,TRBJ2-7,TRBD1,CAWSQNRGIIYEQYF,TGTGCCTGGAGTCAGAACAGGGGGATTATCTACGAGCAGTACTTC
NA,TRBV18,TRBJ1-2,TRBD1,CASSEVPGGPNYGYTF,TGTGCCAGCTCAGAAGTTCCAGGGGGGCCGAACTATGGCTACACCTTC